This T cell receptor (beta chain) was documented in a study of OX40 agonist ivuxolimab in advanced cancers. Whole-study context: Every 2 weeks, ivuxolimab was infused into the patients intravenously at between 0.01 and 10 mg/kg. Three patients showed partial responses: one hepatocellular carcinoma and two cutaneous melanoma cases.

Profiling relied on immunoSEQ multiplex PCR, and the TCRdb table lists in-frame clones only, not all of them. The table shows about 73,000 clones, with around 80% occurring only once. Remarks on this clone: Its antigen is as yet unknown.

Study results and limitations: Some nonresponders also had low normalized T-cell clonal expansion. CD8+ T cells averaged more expanded clones than CD4+.

Germline assignment: CDR1 SGHRS and CDR2 YFSETQ. CDR3 size: 16 residues. The ends lost 4 bases at V and 4 bases at J; junction bases unmatched: 10. This sequence was found in an adult with an advanced solid tumor such as melanoma, head and neck, liver or kidney cancer. The chain employs TRBV5-1 and TRBJ1-1, with 10 positions matching TRBD1. The input for sequencing was CD4+ or CD8+ T cells sorted from blood, taken in a trial of the OX40 agonist ivuxolimab. The CDR3 DNA reads as TGCGCCAGCAGCCCGGACAGGGGGGCCCTAGGCACTGAAGCTTTCTTT. As protein: CASSPDRGALGTEAFF.